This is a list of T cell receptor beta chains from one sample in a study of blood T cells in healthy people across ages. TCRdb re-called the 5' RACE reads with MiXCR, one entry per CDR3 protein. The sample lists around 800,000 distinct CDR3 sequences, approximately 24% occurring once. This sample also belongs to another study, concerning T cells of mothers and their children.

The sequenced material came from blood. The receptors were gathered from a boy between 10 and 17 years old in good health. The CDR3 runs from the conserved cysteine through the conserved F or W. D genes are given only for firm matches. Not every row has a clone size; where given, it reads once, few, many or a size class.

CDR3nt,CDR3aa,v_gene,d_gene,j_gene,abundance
TGCAGTGCTAGCACCACAGGGAGGGTCGATTCACCCCTCCACTTT,CSASTTGRVDSPLHF,TRBV20-1,NA,TRBJ1-6,NA
TGCAGCGTTCTGGACAGGGGTGGCTATGGCTACACCTTC,CSVLDRGGYGYTF,TRBV29-1,TRBD1,TRBJ1-2,NA
TGTGCCTGGAGTAAGGGGGCTCCCGAAAAACTGTTTTTT,CAWSKGAPEKLFF,TRBV30,TRBD1,TRBJ1-4,NA
TGCAGTGCTAACAGGGTCGGACAGAATAATTCACCCCTCCACTTT,CSANRVGQNNSPLHF,TRBV20-1,NA,TRBJ1-6,few
TGCAGTGCTAGACTGGGACGCACAGATACGCAGTATTTT,CSARLGRTDTQYF,TRBV20-1,NA,TRBJ2-3,few
TGCGCCAGCAGCTTAACCGGGACCTCCGCCGATGAGCAGTTCTTC,CASSLTGTSADEQFF,TRBV5-1,NA,TRBJ2-1,few
TGTGCCAGCAGCTTATCCTCCGGGGTTCTTACCGGGGAGCTGTTTTTT,CASSLSSGVLTGELFF,TRBV7-3,NA,TRBJ2-2,NA
TGCAGCGTTGAAGAAAGTGGGAGCACAGATACGCAGTATTTT,CSVEESGSTDTQYF,TRBV29-1,NA,TRBJ2-3,NA
TGCGCCAGCAGTGACGGGGTTATAGATACGCAGTATTTT,CASSDGVIDTQYF,TRBV10-1,NA,TRBJ2-3,NA
TGCAGTGCCTTCCGGACAGCCCGTTCGAACACCGGGGAGCTGTTTTTT,CSAFRTARSNTGELFF,TRBV20-1,NA,TRBJ2-2,NA
TGTGCCTGGAGTTTGACAGGGGTACAGCCCCAGCATTTT,CAWSLTGVQPQHF,TRBV30,TRBD1,TRBJ1-5,few
TGTGCCAGCAGTCTCAGGACTTCGCCGCAGTATTTT,CASSLRTSPQYF,TRBV28,NA,TRBJ2-3,NA
TGTGCCAGCAACAGACTAGCGTCGGGCGAGCAGTACTTC,CASNRLASGEQYF,TRBV6-5,TRBD2,TRBJ2-7,few
TGTGCCAGCAGCTGGTCTCAGGGGAATGGCTACACCTTC,CASSWSQGNGYTF,TRBV7-2,NA,TRBJ1-2,once
TGTGCCACCCCGACGAAGGCCCCCTACGAGCAGTACTTC,CATPTKAPYEQYF,TRBV6-5,NA,TRBJ2-7,few
TGTGCCAGCCAGGGAGACGGTTCACCCCTCCACTTT,CASQGDGSPLHF,TRBV6-6,NA,TRBJ1-6,many
TGCGCCAGCAGCTTGGGCCCCAGGGGGCATAGGAATGAGCAGTTCTTC,CASSLGPRGHRNEQFF,TRBV5-1,TRBD1,TRBJ2-1,NA